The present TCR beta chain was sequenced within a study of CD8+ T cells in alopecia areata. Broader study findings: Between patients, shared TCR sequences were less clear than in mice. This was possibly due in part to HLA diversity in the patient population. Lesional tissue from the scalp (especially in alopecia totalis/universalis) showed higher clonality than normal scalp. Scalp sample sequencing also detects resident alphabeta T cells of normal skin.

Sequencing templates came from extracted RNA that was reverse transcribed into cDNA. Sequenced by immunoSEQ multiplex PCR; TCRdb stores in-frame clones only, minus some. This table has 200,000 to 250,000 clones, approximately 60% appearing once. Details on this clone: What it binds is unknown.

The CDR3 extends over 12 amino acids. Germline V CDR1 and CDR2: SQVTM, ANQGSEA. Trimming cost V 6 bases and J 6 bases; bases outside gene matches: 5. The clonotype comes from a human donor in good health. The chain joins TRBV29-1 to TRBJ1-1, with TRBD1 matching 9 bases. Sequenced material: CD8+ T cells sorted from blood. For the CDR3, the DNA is TGCAGCGTAGGACAGGGGAAGGCTGAAGCTTTCTTT. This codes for CSVGQGKAEAFF.